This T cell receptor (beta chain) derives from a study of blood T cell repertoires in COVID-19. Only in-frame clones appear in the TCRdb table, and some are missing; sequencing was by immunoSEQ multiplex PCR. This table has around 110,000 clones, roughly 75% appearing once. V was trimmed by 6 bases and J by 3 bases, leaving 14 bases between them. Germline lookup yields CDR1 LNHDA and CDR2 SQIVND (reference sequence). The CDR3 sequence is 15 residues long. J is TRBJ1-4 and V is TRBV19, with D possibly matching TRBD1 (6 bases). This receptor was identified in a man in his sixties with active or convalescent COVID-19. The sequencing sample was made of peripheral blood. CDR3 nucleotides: TGTGCCAGTAGCCGGACCGAGGGGGCTAATGAAAAACTGTTTTTT. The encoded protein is CASSRTEGANEKLFF.